The clone carrying this TCR beta chain occurred a few times. Its specificity is not known. These data are taken from a study of cytomegalovirus exposure and HLA in healthy donors. Study overall: Unique TCRs from HLA-typed donors, 85 million to 100 million of them, were held in an early data release.

The germline gives CDR1 SQVTM, CDR2 ANQGSEA. With 3 bases removed from V and 5 bases from J, the gap between germline ends came to 13 bases. This CDR3 region has 13 residues. Findings and caveats of the study: Among CMV-associated TCR beta chains, most appeared HLA-restricted in a later analysis. In a later analysis, DRB1 alleles had the most associated TCRs; HLA-C alleles the fewest.

60 Vbeta and 13 Jbeta primers were used in PCR. The protocol was immunoSEQ multiplex PCR, while the TCRdb copy is restricted to in-frame clones and leaves out a portion. The data hold about 40,000 clones, with about 70% observed a single time. The clonotype comes from a man in his forties or fifties in good health and CMV-seronegative. V gene TRBV29-1 combines with J gene TRBJ2-5; perhaps TRBD1 as D (6 bases). Input material: PBMCs. CDR3 protein: CSVDVRGGETQYF. The CDR3 DNA is TGCAGCGTTGATGTCAGGGGTGGGGAGACCCAGTACTTC.